A selection of T cell receptor beta chains follows, all from one sample in a study of glioma-infiltrating T cells. TCRdb itself ran the multiplex PCR reads through MiXCR, one entry per CDR3 protein. Of 150,000 to 200,000 distinct CDR3 sequences in the sample, approximately 30% were seen once. Sequencing used glioma tissue, nonneoplastic brain tissue, or PBMCs (not recorded which). These receptors all stem from a human donor with low-grade glioma or glioblastoma, undergoing nonglioma brain surgery, or in good health (not recorded which). CDR3s include the opening cysteine and the closing phenylalanine or tryptophan. The order of the fields is J gene, clone size, CDR3 length, D gene, V gene, CDR3 DNA, CDR3 protein. D genes are given only for firm matches. A row's size may be missing; if present it is once, few, many or a size class.

>TRBJ2-5|many|14|.|TRBV28
TGTGCCAGCAGAAAAGGAGTGTTTCAAGAGACCCAGTACTTC
CASRKGVFQETQYF
>TRBJ2-3|many|14|.|TRBV24-1
TGTGCCACCAGTCGGGGCCGGCAGGTAGATACGCAGTATTTT
CATSRGRQVDTQYF
>TRBJ2-7|few|16|TRBD1|TRBV5-4
TGTGCCAGCAGCAACCCCCGGGACAGGGTACCCTACGAGCAGTACTTC
CASSNPRDRVPYEQYF
>TRBJ1-2|few|16|TRBD1|TRBV10-2
TGCGCCAGCAGCGCATTCCAACAGGGGGCCGGCTATGGCTACACCTTC
CASSAFQQGAGYGYTF
>TRBJ2-3|.|16|TRBD2|TRBV7-2
TGTGCCAGCAGCTTCGTTAGCGGGGACGGCACAGATACGCAGTATTTT
CASSFVSGDGTDTQYF
>TRBJ1-5|many|12|.|TRBV19
TGTGCCAGTAGTGGGCTTCTGGGGTCCCAGCATTTT
CASSGLLGSQHF
>TRBJ2-7|many|11|.|TRBV2
TGTGCCAGCAGTACTCACTACGAGCAGTACTTC
CASSTHYEQYF
>TRBJ2-5|.|18|TRBD2|TRBV6-2/TRBV6-3
TGTGCTGGCAGTTCTCGCCTTGTTTCGGTACTAGCGAAAGAGACCCAGTACTTC
CAGSSRLVSVLAKETQYF
>TRBJ2-7|many|13|.|TRBV20-1
TGCAGTGCCCAGGGACGGGAAACCTACGAGCAGTACTTC
CSAQGRETYEQYF
>TRBJ1-1|many|15|.|TRBV5-4
TGTGCCAGCAGCGATGCCTATCCCAGAGGGGGTGAAGCTTTCTTT
CASSDAYPRGGEAFF
>TRBJ2-1|many|13|.|TRBV29-1
TGCAGCGTTGAACAGAGCCTAGAAGGTGAGCAGTTCTTC
CSVEQSLEGEQFF
>TRBJ2-3|many|15|TRBD2|TRBV10-2
TGCGCCAGCAGTAGGACTAGCGGGATGCCAGATACGCAGTATTTT
CASSRTSGMPDTQYF
>TRBJ2-1|many|15|.|TRBV5-1
TGCGCCAGCAGCTTGAAGGGGAGTGAATACAATGAGCAGTTCTTC
CASSLKGSEYNEQFF
>TRBJ1-6|many|14|.|TRBV20-1
TGCAGTGCTAGAAAGGGGTTCGGGCATTCACCCCTCCACTTT
CSARKGFGHSPLHF
>TRBJ1-2|many|13|TRBD1|TRBV20-1
TGCAGTGCTAGTGCCGGGACAGGGAGTGGCTACACCTTC
CSASAGTGSGYTF
>TRBJ2-7|once|17|TRBD2|TRBV20-1
TGCAGTGCTAGAGGGGAGGGGACTAGCGTATACTTCAATGAGCAGAACTTC
CSARGEGTSVYFNEQNF
>TRBJ2-3|many|14|.|TRBV28
TGTGCCAGCAGTCCAGATCCGGGGACCGACCCGCGGTATTTT
CASSPDPGTDPRYF
>TRBJ2-3|many|15|.|TRBV7-2
TGTGCCAGCAGAAGACCGGCGGGCCGCACAGATACGCAGTATTTT
CASRRPAGRTDTQYF
>TRBJ2-7|.|14|TRBD2|TRBV15
TGTGCCACAAGCAGATCTAGCGGGGCCTACAAGCAGTACTTC
CATSRSSGAYKQYF
>TRBJ1-6|.|16|.|TRBV9
TGTGCCAGCAGCGTCGGGCCCGGGACCTATAATTCACCCCTCCACTTT
CASSVGPGTYNSPLHF
>TRBJ1-3|many|14|.|TRBV5-6
TGTGCCAGCAGCTCTGGGTACTCTGGAAACACCATATATTTT
CASSSGYSGNTIYF
>TRBJ2-3|.|18|TRBD2|TRBV6-5
TGTGCCAGCAGTTACGTAAAAGCGGGAGCGTGTGCAACAGATACGCAGTATTTT
CASSYVKAGACATDTQYF
>TRBJ2-1|.|13|.|TRBV20-1
TGCAGTGCCCGCGGGAAGGACATCAATGAGCAGTTCTTC
CSARGKDINEQFF
>TRBJ2-7|.|12|.|TRBV5-1
TGCGCCAGCAGGGGCTCCGGCTACGGGCAGTACTTC
CASRGSGYGQYF
>TRBJ2-7|.|14|.|TRBV5-1
TGCGCCAGCAGCTTCAACAGTCAGGGGTACGAGCAGTACTTC
CASSFNSQGYEQYF
>TRBJ2-3|many|13|.|TRBV12-3/TRBV12-4
TGTGCCAGCAGTTACTATTACACAGATACGCAGTATTTT
CASSYYYTDTQYF
>TRBJ2-2|few|13|.|TRBV19
TGTGCCAGTAGTATTAATCTGGCCGGGGAGCTGTTTTTT
CASSINLAGELFF